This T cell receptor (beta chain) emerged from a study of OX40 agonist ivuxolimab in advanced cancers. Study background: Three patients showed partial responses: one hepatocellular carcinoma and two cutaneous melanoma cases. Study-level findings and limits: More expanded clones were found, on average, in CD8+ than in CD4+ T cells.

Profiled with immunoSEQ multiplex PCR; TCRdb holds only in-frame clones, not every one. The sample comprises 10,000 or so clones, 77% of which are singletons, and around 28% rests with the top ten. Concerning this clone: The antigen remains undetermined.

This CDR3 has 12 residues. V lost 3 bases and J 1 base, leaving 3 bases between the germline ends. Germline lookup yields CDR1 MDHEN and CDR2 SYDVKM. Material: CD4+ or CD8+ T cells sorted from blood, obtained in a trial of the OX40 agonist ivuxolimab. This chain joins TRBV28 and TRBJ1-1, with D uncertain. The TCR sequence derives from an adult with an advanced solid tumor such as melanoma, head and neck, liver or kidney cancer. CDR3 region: CASSFWNTEAFF. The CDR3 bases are TGTGCCAGCAGTTTCTGGAACACTGAAGCTTTCTTT. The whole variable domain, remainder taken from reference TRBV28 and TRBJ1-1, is DVKVTQSSRYLVKRTGEKVFLECVQDMDHENMFWYRQDPGLGLRLIYFSYDVKMKEKGDIPEGYSVSREKKERFSLILESASTNQTSMYLCASSFWNTEAFFGQGTRLTVV.